This TCR beta chain was found in a study of human T cells and chemical hapten exposure. Overall study context: Patients had diphenylcyclopropenone applied to the scalp weekly throughout the approximately 25-week study.

This clonotype was observed a handful of times. TCRdb re-called the RACE reads through MiXCR, storing one row per CDR3 protein. The sample holds 75,000 to 90,000 distinct CDR3 sequences, 11% seen once. The time point is: patch test 3, about 24 weeks after DPC sensitization. The sample's treatment: therapeutic diphenylcyclopropenone sensitization with weekly scalp DPC. The V gene's germline CDR1 is LGHNA and CDR2 YNFKEQ. Trimming stripped 2 bases from V and 2 bases from J, with 7 bases between. The CDR3 consists of 13 residues. V is TRBV4-2 and J is TRBJ2-7; D unresolved. The source of this sequence is a woman between 45 and 65 years old with alopecia areata. Some clones in this sample may be carry-over from other donors' samples. Sequencing used whole blood, obtained in connection with sensitization to the hapten diphenylcyclopropenone (DPC). The CDR3 sequence is CASSQTITYEQYF. CDR3 sequence (DNA): TGTGCCAGCAGCCAAACTATAACCTACGAGCAGTACTTC.